Described below is a single TCR beta chain sequence and its context. Antigen unknown. The source of the sample is a study of T cell responses to AZD1222 COVID-19 vaccine. The study's findings and limits: Sampling that yielded the repertoires occurred only after the peak T cell response. Donors, mostly white British, included more females; clonal diversity was possibly underestimated. Increases in Spike-specific TCR breadth and depth were seen after two AZD1222 doses. Unmutated variant regions reportedly attract nearly half of all spike-specific TCRs.

Sequencing used immunoSEQ multiplex PCR; TCRdb keeps in-frame clones, though not all of them. The sample has 180,000 or so clones, just over 90% seen once. This CDR3 has 18 residues. J gave up 0 bases and V 9 bases, and 11 bases lay outside the gene matches. The V gene's germline CDR1 is KGHDR and CDR2 SFDVKD. The specimen was peripheral blood, collected on day 0 of AZD1222 vaccination. The receptor's source is an adult in good health. The chain employs TRBV24-1 and TRBJ1-5; 12 bases align to TRBD1. This CDR3 is CATHLRDRGPHSNQPQHF. In DNA form, the CDR3 reads TGTGCCACCCATTTACGGGACAGGGGGCCGCATAGCAATCAGCCCCAGCATTTT.